This TCR beta chain was obtained from a study of cytomegalovirus exposure and HLA in healthy donors. The PCR was carried out with 60 Vbeta primers and 13 Jbeta primers. Generated by immunoSEQ multiplex PCR, the TCRdb table keeps only in-frame clones and is missing some. The sample includes approximately 100,000 clones, more than 55% of them seen just once. Regarding the study as a whole: For most TCR beta V segments, an earlier analysis put the productive rate at about 87% or about 30% of the time. Later on, an analysis showed TCR association rates differing by HLA locus, with DRB1 the most and HLA-C the fewest. Presence/absence analyses treated sequencing depth as roughly uniform across donors. Altogether, some 160 TCR beta chains were recorded as cytomegalovirus-associated.

In regard to this clone: Antigen: not known.

Trimming left V 3 bases short and J 5 bases short, with 15 bases between. The CDR3 contains 15 residues. The V gene's germline CDR1 is SGDLS and CDR2 YYNGEE. The sample comprised PBMCs. This clonotype was obtained from a human donor in good health. V gene TRBV9 combines with J gene TRBJ1-5, with a weak D call TRBD1 (5 bases). The CDR3 sequence is CASSARGGEHQPQHF. In DNA, the CDR3 is TGTGCCAGCAGCGCCCGAGGAGGGGAGCATCAGCCCCAGCATTTT.